This passage covers 27 T cell receptor beta chains from one sample sequenced in a study of PD-L1 blockade in urothelial cancer. Profiling relied on immunoSEQ multiplex PCR, and the TCRdb table lists in-frame clones only, not all of them. The sample has some 49,000 clones; about 85% are singletons. Sequences were derived from PBMCs, sampled around atezolizumab (anti-PD-L1) treatment. The receptors were sampled from a man aged 60-69 years with urothelial cancer.

J is TRBJ1-5 and V is TRBV30, with a weak D call TRBD1 (5 bases). The CDR3 contains 12 residues. Germline CDR1 GTSNPN, CDR2 SVGIG (reference sequence). The V and J ends lost 4 bases and 7 bases respectively, with 11 bases between them. In DNA form, the CDR3 reads TGTGCCTGGAATTTGGGGCAGCAGCCCCAGCATTTT. Its translation: CAWNLGQQPQHF.

The rearrangement links TRBV5-1 to TRBJ2-1; unclear D gene. CDR1 is SGHRS and CDR2 is YFSETQ in the germline V gene. With 4 bases removed from V and 7 bases from J, the gap between germline ends came to 18 bases. The CDR3 contains 15 residues. CDR3 sequence: CASSLTDSSWNEQFF. CDR3 nucleotide sequence: TGCGCCAGCAGCCTCACCGACTCCTCTTGGAATGAGCAGTTCTTC.

V usage is TRBV9 and J usage is TRBJ2-7; D perhaps matches TRBD1 (6 bases). This CDR3 region has 16 residues. CDR1 is SGDLS, CDR2 YYNGEE, per germline. The V end was cut by 4 bases, the J end by 5 bases, with 22 bases between. The CDR3 DNA reads as TGTGCCAGCAGCCCAACCCACGGCTGGGGGCTCCACGAGCAGTACTTC. Residues: CASSPTHGWGLHEQYF.

The chain links TRBV5-6 to TRBJ1-1; D unclear. The CDR3 extends over 13 amino acids. V lost 2 bases to trimming and J lost 1 base, with 6 bases between them. CDR1 and CDR2 from the germline V gene are SGHDT and YYEEEE. The CDR3 protein is CASSLQRNTEAFF. CDR3 coding DNA: TGTGCCAGCAGCTTACAGAGGAACACTGAAGCTTTCTTT.

The chain links TRBV27 to TRBJ1-2; 8 bases map to TRBD1. CDR3 length: 13 amino acids. The germline V gene encodes CDR1 MNHEY and CDR2 SMNVEV (reference sequence). V was clipped by 6 bases and J by 5 bases; unmatched bases: 5. CDR3 sequence reads: CASSTGTGYGYTF. The CDR3 bases are TGTGCCAGCAGCACCGGGACAGGATATGGCTACACCTTC.

The chain links TRBV10-1 to TRBJ2-5; D perhaps matches TRBD1 (6 bases). CDR3 length equals 13 residues. From germline, CDR1 is WNHNN and CDR2 SYGVQD (reference sequence). Trimming took 6 bases from V and 2 from J, leaving 10 bases between them. The CDR3 loop reads CASSRGGQETQYF. CDR3 nucleotide sequence: TGCGCCAGCAGCCGAGGGGGTCAAGAGACCCAGTACTTC.

The chain employs TRBV11-1 and TRBJ2-5; TRBD2 might be the D (5 bases). The V end was cut by 6 bases, the J end by 7 bases, with 15 bases between. The CDR3 loop spans 13 amino acids. Germline V gene sequence: CDR1 SGHAT, CDR2 FQDESV (reference sequence). CDR3 loop: CASRSVGRGTQYF. CDR3 sequence (DNA): TGTGCCAGCAGGTCGGTGGGGAGAGGGACCCAGTACTTC.

The rearrangement uses TRBV30 and TRBJ1-4; TRBD1 matches 7 bases. V was clipped by 2 bases and J by 8 bases; unmatched bases: 5. The CDR3 runs 13 residues. Germline V gives CDR1 GTSNPN, CDR2 SVGIG (reference sequence). The DNA of the CDR3 is TGTGCCTGGAGTTGGCAGGGGGTCGAAAAACTGTTTTTT. It translates to CAWSWQGVEKLFF.

The chain joins TRBV9 to TRBJ2-6; a possible D gene is TRBD1 (6 bases). CDR3 length: 15 residues. In germline, CDR1 is SGDLS, CDR2 YYNGEE. Trimming pared 3 bases from V and 4 bases from J, leaving 11 bases between. The CDR3 region is CASSAGVAGANVLTF. The CDR3 DNA reads TGTGCCAGCAGCGCAGGGGTTGCCGGGGCCAACGTCCTGACTTTC.

This clone was counted once. The chain employs TRBV19 and TRBJ1-4; D uncertain. The germline gives CDR1 LNHDA, CDR2 SQIVND (reference sequence). This CDR3 is built from 16 residues. V lost 4 bases, J lost 0 bases, and 12 bases lay in between. For the CDR3, the DNA is TGTGCCAGTAGTAGAATTCACACCACAACTAATGAAAAACTGTTTTTT. It translates to CASSRIHTTTNEKLFF.

This clone was observed a few times. This chain uses TRBV6-1 with TRBJ2-1, with 12 bases aligning to TRBD2. J lost 8 bases, V lost 3 bases, and 5 bases had no gene match. Germline CDR1 MNHNS, CDR2 SASEGT. The CDR3 is made up of 15 amino acids. This chain's CDR3 is CASSETSGGFDEQFF. The CDR3 DNA is TGTGCCAGCAGTGAGACTAGCGGGGGTTTCGATGAGCAGTTCTTC.

J is TRBJ1-5 and V is TRBV19; D is uncertain. Per the germline V gene, CDR1 is LNHDA and CDR2 is SQIVND (reference sequence). This CDR3 contains 15 residues. Trimming shortened V by 4 bases and J by 5 bases, and 15 bases separated the two germline ends. Here the CDR3 reads CASSTVAGLDQPQHF. CDR3 coding DNA: TGTGCCAGTAGTACGGTCGCAGGATTGGATCAGCCCCAGCATTTT.

The chain uses TRBV7-3 and TRBJ2-5, with D possibly matching TRBD2 (6 bases). CDR1 is SGHTA and CDR2 is FQGTGA in the germline V gene. This CDR3 has 14 amino acids. V lost 0 bases and J lost 4, with 9 bases in between. The CDR3 DNA sequence: TGTGCCAGCAGCTTAACGGGGGGTGGAGAGACCCAGTACTTC. It specifies CASSLTGGGETQYF.

The V call is TRBV12-5, the J call TRBJ2-5; tentative D call: TRBD2 (6 bases). The CDR3 extends over 16 amino acids. The ends were cut back, 0 bases at V and 0 bases at J, with 11 bases in the middle. The germline V gene encodes CDR1 LGHNT and CDR2 FRNRAP. The CDR3 nucleotides are TGTGCTAGTGGTTTGGTGTGGGGGGATTACCAAGAGACCCAGTACTTC. This sequence encodes CASGLVWGDYQETQYF.

The J gene is TRBJ1-5, the V gene TRBV7-6; TRBD1 aligns across 9 bases. Germline-derived CDR1 and CDR2 are SGHVS and FNYEAQ. The CDR3 is 14 residues long. Losses at the gene ends were 4 bases for V and 4 bases for J; bases not matched to a gene: 2. This CDR3 is CASSSGTGNQPQHF. In DNA, the CDR3 is TGTGCCAGCAGCTCCGGGACAGGGAATCAGCCCCAGCATTTT.

This chain links TRBV11-2 with TRBJ2-5; no definite D call. The CDR3 loop spans 14 amino acids. Germline lookup yields CDR1 SGHAT and CDR2 FQNNGV. Trimming stripped 1 base from V and 2 bases from J, with 8 bases between. CDR3 coding DNA: TGTGCCAGCAGCTTAGGCATTACTCAAGAGACCCAGTACTTC. Amino acids: CASSLGITQETQYF. Together with reference TRBV11-2 and TRBJ2-5, the CDR3 gives the full variable domain: EAGVAQSPRYKIIEKRQSVAFWCNPISGHATLYWYQQILGQGPKLLIQFQNNGVVDDSQLPKDRFSAERLKGVDSTLKIQPAKLEDSAVYLCASSLGITQETQYFGPGTRLLVL.

This chain links TRBV5-1 with TRBJ1-2; tentatively, D is TRBD1 (5 bases). Germline V CDR1 and CDR2: SGHRS, YFSETQ. CDR3 length: 14 amino acids. Trimming cost V 4 bases and J 7 bases, with 17 bases left between them. In nucleotides, the CDR3 is TGCGCCAGCAGCCCTACTCAGGGTATTAGTGGCTACACCTTC. Its translation: CASSPTQGISGYTF.

J is TRBJ1-5 and V is TRBV27; 7 bases are a match to TRBD1. J was trimmed by 7 bases and V by 0 bases; bases with no gene match: 6. The CDR3 runs to 15 residues. Germline lookup yields CDR1 MNHEY and CDR2 SMNVEV (reference sequence). The CDR3 DNA reads TGTGCCAGCAGTTTATCCGGGACAGACCGGCAGCCCCAGCATTTT. Translating it yields CASSLSGTDRQPQHF.

In nucleotides, the CDR3 is TGTGCCAGCAGCCCACGGACTAGCGAACGGTCATCGGAGACCCAGTACTTC. Translated: CASSPRTSERSSETQYF. The V call is TRBV7-8, the J call TRBJ2-5; TRBD2 aligns across 9 bases. Germline V gene sequence: CDR1 SGHVS, CDR2 FQNEAQ. V lost 5 bases and J lost 5; bases outside the gene matches: 15. The CDR3 length is 17 residues.

The chain carries TRBV19 and TRBJ2-7; TRBD1 matches 8 bases. The trim removed 4 bases at V and 2 bases at J, leaving 4 bases unmatched. The germline gives CDR1 LNHDA, CDR2 SQIVND (reference sequence). This CDR3 has 14 residues. CDR3 loop: CASSTRQGTYEQYF. The DNA for the CDR3 is TGTGCCAGTAGTACCAGACAGGGGACCTACGAGCAGTACTTC.

The V and J genes are TRBV5-5 and TRBJ2-6, with D possibly being TRBD1 (5 bases). This CDR3 has 15 residues. In germline, CDR1 is SGHKS, CDR2 YYEKEE (reference sequence). V gave up 3 bases and J gave up 1 base, with 8 bases separating them. In nucleotides, the CDR3 is TGTGCCAGCAGCTCAGGGTCTTCTGGGGCCAACGTCCTGACTTTC. It yields the protein CASSSGSSGANVLTF. The complete variable domain, with remaining parts taken from reference TRBV5-5 and TRBJ2-6, reads DAGVTQSPTHLIKTRGQQVTLRCSPISGHKSVSWYQQVLGQGPQFIFQYYEKEERGRGNFPDRFSARQFPNYSSELNVNALLLGDSALYLCASSSGSSGANVLTFGAGSRLTVL.

The DNA for the CDR3 is TGCGCCAGCAGCCTGGACAGGTCGAACACTGAAGCTTTCTTT. This sequence encodes CASSLDRSNTEAFF. The V gene is TRBV5-1, the J gene TRBJ1-1; 7 positions agree with TRBD1. V shed 4 bases, J shed 1 base, and the junction held 4 bases outside the gene matches. The CDR3 length is 14 residues. CDR1 and CDR2 (germline): SGHRS, YFSETQ.

V is TRBV4-1 and J is TRBJ2-7; D is possibly TRBD1 (6 bases). The germline CDR1 and CDR2 sequences are MGHRA and YSYEKL. V was pared by 1 base and J by 5 bases, with 18 bases between. This CDR3 has 16 residues. CDR3 nucleotides: TGCGCCAGCAGCCAAGCCCCAGGCAGGGGTCAGGACGAGCAGTACTTC. Encoded protein: CASSQAPGRGQDEQYF.

The chain combines TRBV7-9 with TRBJ1-1; the match to TRBD1 covers 8 bases. V trimming: 5 bases; J trimming: 4 bases; junction bases outside the gene matches: 6. The CDR3 is 14 amino acids. In germline, CDR1 is SEHNR, CDR2 FQNEAQ (reference sequence). CDR3 nucleotides: TGTGCCAGCAGCCCGCAGGGGGCTGGCACTGAAGCTTTCTTT. Its translation: CASSPQGAGTEAFF.

About this clone: The sample contains more than one DNA sequence encoding this CDR3. J is TRBJ1-4 and V is TRBV29-1; unclear D gene. This CDR3 is 13 amino acids long. V was cut by 4 bases and J by 3 bases, with 9 bases left in between. CDR1 and CDR2 (germline): SQVTM, ANQGSEA. The CDR3 coding sequence is TGCAGCGTTGGGGAGGGAGCTAATGAAAAACTGTTTTTT. This translates into CSVGEGANEKLFF. The complete variable domain, with remaining parts taken from reference TRBV29-1 and TRBJ1-4, reads SAVISQKPSRDICQRGTSLTIQCQVDSQVTMMFWYRQQPGQSLTLIATANQGSEATYESGFVIDKFPISRPNLTFSTLTVSNMSPEDSSIYLCSVGEGANEKLFFGSGTQLSVL.

The chain has TRBV19 and TRBJ2-3, with 7 positions matching TRBD1. V dropped 5 bases and J dropped 5; count of bases not matched to a gene: 7. Germline V gene sequence: CDR1 LNHDA, CDR2 SQIVND (reference sequence). The CDR3 sequence is 14 residues long. In DNA form, the CDR3 reads TGTGCCAGTAGTCCCACAACAGGGGTAGATACGCAGTATTTT. Translating it yields CASSPTTGVDTQYF.

This chain links TRBV19 with TRBJ2-1, with TRBD2 identical over 9 bases. Germline CDR1 reads LNHDA; CDR2 reads SQIVND (reference sequence). CDR3 length equals 15 residues. V lost 4 bases and J lost 3; bases outside the gene matches: 4. The CDR3 DNA is TGTGCCAGTAGTACGCGGGGGGGGAGCTACAATGAGCAGTTCTTC. Translating it yields CASSTRGGSYNEQFF.